These T cell receptor beta chains were read from a single sample in a study of blood T cell repertoires in COVID-19. Sequencing was performed with immunoSEQ multiplex PCR; in TCRdb, only in-frame clones are kept and a portion is missing. The data hold 80,000 to 100,000 clones, with 90% observed a single time. What was sequenced was peripheral blood. All receptors come from a man in his 60s with acute or convalescent COVID-19. CDR3s include the opening cysteine and the closing phenylalanine or tryptophan. A D gene is named only where the DNA matches it firmly. Clone size is shown for a subset of rows, as once, few, many or a class of expanded clone.

abundance: few
j_gene: TRBJ1-2
d_gene: TRBD1
v_gene: TRBV18
CDR3nt: TGTGCCAGCTCACCCGGACAGGGAACTAACTATGGCTACACCTTC
CDR3aa: CASSPGQGTNYGYTF

abundance: -
j_gene: TRBJ1-1
d_gene: -
v_gene: TRBV6-2/TRBV6-3
CDR3nt: TGTGCCAGCAGTTACGTTGGGGGGAGCACTGAAGCTTTCTTT
CDR3aa: CASSYVGGSTEAFF

abundance: -
j_gene: TRBJ1-4
d_gene: -
v_gene: TRBV28
CDR3nt: TGTGCCAGCCGGGGTACTAATGAAAAACTGTTTTTT
CDR3aa: CASRGTNEKLFF

abundance: -
j_gene: TRBJ1-6
d_gene: -
v_gene: TRBV15
CDR3nt: TGTGCCACCAGCTCTCCCCGACGGGGGAACGGCTCCTATAATTCACCCCTCCACTTT
CDR3aa: CATSSPRRGNGSYNSPLHF

abundance: -
j_gene: TRBJ1-5
d_gene: TRBD1
v_gene: TRBV12-5
CDR3nt: TGTGCTAGTGGTTTGACCGGGACAGGGTATTCTCAGCCCCAGCATTTT
CDR3aa: CASGLTGTGYSQPQHF

abundance: -
j_gene: TRBJ1-1
d_gene: -
v_gene: TRBV3-1/TRBV3-2
CDR3nt: TGTGCCAGCAGCCGACCTATAGGAGGGATGGGGAACACTGAAGCTTTCTTT
CDR3aa: CASSRPIGGMGNTEAFF

abundance: -
j_gene: TRBJ1-1
d_gene: TRBD1
v_gene: TRBV10-3
CDR3nt: TGTGCCATCAGGGGGACAGGGGGGAACACTGAAGCTTTCTTT
CDR3aa: CAIRGTGGNTEAFF

abundance: once
j_gene: TRBJ1-4
d_gene: -
v_gene: TRBV13
CDR3nt: TGTGCCAGCAGGCCTGGAGGGAGATCGAATGAAAAACTGTTTTTT
CDR3aa: CASRPGGRSNEKLFF

abundance: -
j_gene: TRBJ1-2
d_gene: TRBD1
v_gene: TRBV19
CDR3nt: TGTGCCAGTAGTATTGGAGGGGGCGTCGGTTATGGCTACACCTTC
CDR3aa: CASSIGGGVGYGYTF

abundance: -
j_gene: TRBJ1-5
d_gene: -
v_gene: TRBV5-8
CDR3nt: TGTGCCAGCAGCTTGTATTGGGGAGTCGTATATCAGCCCCAGCATTTT
CDR3aa: CASSLYWGVVYQPQHF

abundance: few
j_gene: TRBJ2-2
d_gene: TRBD1
v_gene: TRBV25-1
CDR3nt: TGTGCCAGCAGAATGACAGGGACGGACACCGGGGAGCTGTTTTTT
CDR3aa: CASRMTGTDTGELFF

abundance: -
j_gene: TRBJ2-2
d_gene: -
v_gene: TRBV6-2/TRBV6-3
CDR3nt: TGTGCCAGCAGCCCCTCCAGGGGGGATGCCGGGGAGCTGTTTTTT
CDR3aa: CASSPSRGDAGELFF

abundance: -
j_gene: TRBJ1-3
d_gene: -
v_gene: TRBV28
CDR3nt: TGTGCCAGCAGTCAAACCCCGCTTGCGTCCTCTGGAAACACCATATATTTT
CDR3aa: CASSQTPLASSGNTIYF

abundance: -
j_gene: TRBJ1-5
d_gene: -
v_gene: TRBV29-1
CDR3nt: TGCAGCGTGGAGACGGAAAGAGGCCGCCCCCAGCATTTT
CDR3aa: CSVETERGRPQHF

abundance: -
j_gene: TRBJ2-5
d_gene: TRBD2
v_gene: TRBV30
CDR3nt: TGTGCCTGGAGTGTACCCCTGGGACTAGCGGCTCAAGAGACCCAGTACTTC
CDR3aa: CAWSVPLGLAAQETQYF

abundance: -
j_gene: TRBJ1-5
d_gene: -
v_gene: TRBV3-1/TRBV3-2
CDR3nt: TGTGCCAGCAGCCAAGAGAGAAATCAGCCCCAGCATTTT
CDR3aa: CASSQERNQPQHF

abundance: -
j_gene: TRBJ1-1
d_gene: TRBD1
v_gene: TRBV3-1/TRBV3-2
CDR3nt: TGTGCCAGCAGCCAAAGGACCGGGACAGGGGGCGCGGGCGGCACTGAAGCTTTCTTT
CDR3aa: CASSQRTGTGGAGGTEAFF

abundance: -
j_gene: TRBJ2-2
d_gene: -
v_gene: TRBV2
CDR3nt: TGTGCCAGCAGTGAATTAGGGGTACCCGGGGAGCTGTTTTTT
CDR3aa: CASSELGVPGELFF

abundance: -
j_gene: TRBJ2-7
d_gene: -
v_gene: TRBV13
CDR3nt: TGTGCCAGCAGCGCGGGACTCACAGCCTACGAGCAGTACTTC
CDR3aa: CASSAGLTAYEQYF

abundance: -
j_gene: TRBJ2-3
d_gene: TRBD2
v_gene: TRBV2
CDR3nt: TGTGCCAGCACCGGACTAGCGGGGGACGATACGCAGTATTTT
CDR3aa: CASTGLAGDDTQYF

abundance: once
j_gene: TRBJ1-1
d_gene: -
v_gene: TRBV5-6
CDR3nt: TGTGCCAGCAGCTTGAGGCGGCCTATGAACACTGAAGCTTTCTTT
CDR3aa: CASSLRRPMNTEAFF

abundance: -
j_gene: TRBJ1-2
d_gene: -
v_gene: TRBV15
CDR3nt: TGTGCCACCAGCAACAGATATGGCTACACCTTC
CDR3aa: CATSNRYGYTF

abundance: once
j_gene: TRBJ1-5
d_gene: -
v_gene: TRBV30
CDR3nt: TGTGCCTGGAGTCGTAGGCAGGTTAATCAGCCCCAGCATTTT
CDR3aa: CAWSRRQVNQPQHF

abundance: once
j_gene: TRBJ1-2
d_gene: TRBD1
v_gene: TRBV19
CDR3nt: TGTGCCAGTAAATCGGGACAGGCGAACTATCGGGTCCGTGGCTACACCTTC
CDR3aa: CASKSGQANYRVRGYTF

abundance: -
j_gene: TRBJ1-2
d_gene: -
v_gene: TRBV5-6
CDR3nt: TGTGCCAGCATACAGGGCCGGAACTATGGCTACACCTTC
CDR3aa: CASIQGRNYGYTF